One T cell receptor (beta chain) is described in this entry. Documented time point: neoterminal ileum biopsy at postoperative endoscopy, about 6 months after surgery. The data were obtained in a study of T cell repertoires in ileal Crohn's disease. Repertoires were generated with immunoSEQ multiplex PCR, while TCRdb's copy carries only in-frame clones and drops some. This sample carries around 15,000 clones, over 70% of them seen once, and the ten largest clones take around 3.9%. Germline assignment: CDR1 SGHTA and CDR2 FQGTGA. V was pared by 5 bases and J by 3 bases, with 16 bases between. There are 15 residues in the CDR3.

This chain joins TRBV7-3 and TRBJ1-1; a possible D gene is TRBD1 (6 bases). This clonotype was sampled from an adult with Crohn's disease. Sequencing was carried out using ileal tissue. CDR3 nucleotide sequence: TGTGCCAGCAGCCCCTTCGGGGGCTACGACACTGAAGCTTTCTTT. It encodes CASSPFGGYDTEAFF. The full variable domain, rest sourced from reference TRBV7-3 and TRBJ1-1, is GAGVSQTPSNKVTEKGKYVELRCDPISGHTALYWYRQSLGQGPEFLIYFQGTGAADDSGLPNDRFFAVRPEGSVSTLKIQRTERGDSAVYLCASSPFGGYDTEAFFGQGTRLTVV.